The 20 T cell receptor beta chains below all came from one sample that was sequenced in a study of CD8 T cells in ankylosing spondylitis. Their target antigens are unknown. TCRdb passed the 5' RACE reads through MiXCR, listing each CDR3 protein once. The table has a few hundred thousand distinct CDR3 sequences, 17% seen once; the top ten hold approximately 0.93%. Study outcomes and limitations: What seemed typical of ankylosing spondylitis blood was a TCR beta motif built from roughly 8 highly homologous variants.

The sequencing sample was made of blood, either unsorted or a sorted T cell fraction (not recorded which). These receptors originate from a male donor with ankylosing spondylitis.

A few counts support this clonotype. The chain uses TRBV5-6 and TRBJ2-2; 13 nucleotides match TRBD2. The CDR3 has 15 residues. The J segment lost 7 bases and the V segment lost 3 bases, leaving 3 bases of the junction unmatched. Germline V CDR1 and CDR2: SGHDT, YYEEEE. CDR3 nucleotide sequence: TGTGCCAGCAGCTGGGGACTAGCGGGAAACGGGGAGCTGTTTTTT. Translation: CASSWGLAGNGELFF.

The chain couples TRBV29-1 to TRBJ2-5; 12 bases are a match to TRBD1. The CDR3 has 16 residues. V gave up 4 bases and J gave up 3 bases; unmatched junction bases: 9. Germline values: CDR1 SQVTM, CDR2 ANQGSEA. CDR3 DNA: TGCAGCGTTGCCCTCGCGGGACAGGGGGCGGAAGAGACCCAGTACTTC. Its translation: CSVALAGQGAEETQYF.

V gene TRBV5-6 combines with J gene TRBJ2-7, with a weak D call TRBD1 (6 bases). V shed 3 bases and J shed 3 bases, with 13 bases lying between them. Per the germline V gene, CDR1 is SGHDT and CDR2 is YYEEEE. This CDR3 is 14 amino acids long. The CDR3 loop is CASSSGTWNYEQYF. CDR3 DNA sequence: TGTGCCAGCAGCTCCGGGACATGGAACTACGAGCAGTACTTC.

This CDR3 is CASSLRQGAGYTF. CDR3 nucleotide sequence: TGTGCCAGCAGTTTGAGGCAGGGGGCTGGCTACACCTTC. The V gene is TRBV12-3 or TRBV12-4, the J gene TRBJ1-2; TRBD1 matches at 8 bases. Trimming took 3 bases from V and 7 from J; bases not matched to a gene: 4. The CDR3 has 13 amino acids.

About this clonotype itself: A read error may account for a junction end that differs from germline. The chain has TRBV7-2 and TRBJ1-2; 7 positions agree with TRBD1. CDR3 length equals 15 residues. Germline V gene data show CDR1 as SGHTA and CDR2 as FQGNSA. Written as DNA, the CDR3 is TGTGCCAGCAGCCTTGAGACAGGGCCCAGCTATGGGTACACCTTC. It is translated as CASSLETGPSYGYTF. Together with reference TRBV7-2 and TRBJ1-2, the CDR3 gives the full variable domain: GAGVSQSPSNKVTEKGKDVELRCDPISGHTALYWYRQSLGQGLEFLIYFQGNSAPDKSGLPSDRFSAERTGGSVSTLTIQRTQQEDSAVYLCASSLETGPSYGYTFGSGTRLTVV.

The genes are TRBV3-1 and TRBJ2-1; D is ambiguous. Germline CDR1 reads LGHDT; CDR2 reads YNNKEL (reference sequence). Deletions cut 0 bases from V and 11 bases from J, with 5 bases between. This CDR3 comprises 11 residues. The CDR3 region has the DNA TGTGCCAGCAGCCAAGAAATCCAGCAGTTCTTC. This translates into CASSQEIQQFF.

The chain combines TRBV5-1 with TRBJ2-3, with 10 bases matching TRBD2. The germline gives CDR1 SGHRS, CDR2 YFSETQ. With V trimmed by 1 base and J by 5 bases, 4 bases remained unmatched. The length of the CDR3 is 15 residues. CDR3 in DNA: TGCGCCAGCAGCTTGTATGGACTAGCGGTAGATACGCAGTATTTT. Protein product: CASSLYGLAVDTQYF.

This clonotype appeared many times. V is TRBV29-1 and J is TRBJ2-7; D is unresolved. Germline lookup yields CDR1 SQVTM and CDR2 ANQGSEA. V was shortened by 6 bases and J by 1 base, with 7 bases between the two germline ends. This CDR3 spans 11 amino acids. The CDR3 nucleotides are TGCAGCGTGCAAAAATCCTACGAGCAGTACTTC. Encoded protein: CSVQKSYEQYF.

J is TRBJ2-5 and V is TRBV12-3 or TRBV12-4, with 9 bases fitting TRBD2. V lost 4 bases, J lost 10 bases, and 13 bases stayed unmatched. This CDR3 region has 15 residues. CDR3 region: CASSWASGARGGQYF. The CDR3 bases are TGTGCCAGCAGTTGGGCTAGCGGGGCTCGGGGGGGCCAGTACTTC.

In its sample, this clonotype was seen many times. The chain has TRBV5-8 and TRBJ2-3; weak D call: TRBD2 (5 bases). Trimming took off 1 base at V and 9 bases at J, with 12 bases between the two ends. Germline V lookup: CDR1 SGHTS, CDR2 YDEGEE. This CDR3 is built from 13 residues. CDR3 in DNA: TGTGCCAGCAGCTTGCAGCCCACGGGGACGCAGTATTTT. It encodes CASSLQPTGTQYF.

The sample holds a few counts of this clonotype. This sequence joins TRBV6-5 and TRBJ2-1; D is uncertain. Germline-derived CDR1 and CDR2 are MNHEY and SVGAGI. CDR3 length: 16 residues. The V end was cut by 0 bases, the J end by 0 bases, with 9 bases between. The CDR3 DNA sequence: TGTGCCAGCAGTTACTCAGGAAGGTCCTCCTACAATGAGCAGTTCTTC. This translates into CASSYSGRSSYNEQFF.

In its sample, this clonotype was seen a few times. CDR3 amino acids: CASSYSIRGTIYF. CDR3 sequence (DNA): TGTGCCAGCAGTTACTCGATTAGGGGAACCATATATTTT. This chain uses TRBV6-6 with TRBJ1-3, with D perhaps TRBD1 (5 bases). This CDR3 region has 13 residues. Trimming cost V 0 bases and J 10 bases, with 10 bases left between them. Germline V lookup: CDR1 MNHNY, CDR2 SVGAGI (reference sequence).

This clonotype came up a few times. In DNA form, the CDR3 reads TGTGCCAGCAGTTACTCGTCAGGGGGTAGCACTGAAGCTTTCTTT. Translating gives CASSYSSGGSTEAFF. The chain joins TRBV6-5 to TRBJ1-1, with 7 bases that match TRBD1. Per the germline V gene, CDR1 is MNHEY and CDR2 is SVGAGI. The ends lost 0 bases at V and 4 bases at J; junction bases unmatched: 5. The CDR3 runs to 15 residues.

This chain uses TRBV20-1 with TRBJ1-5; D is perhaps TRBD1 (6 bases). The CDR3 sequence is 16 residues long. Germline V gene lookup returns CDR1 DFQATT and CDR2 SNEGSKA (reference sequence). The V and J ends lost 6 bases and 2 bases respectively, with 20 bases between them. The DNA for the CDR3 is TGCAGTGCACCACAGACTGGGGGGCTGGGCAATCAGCCCCAGCATTTT. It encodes CSAPQTGGLGNQPQHF.

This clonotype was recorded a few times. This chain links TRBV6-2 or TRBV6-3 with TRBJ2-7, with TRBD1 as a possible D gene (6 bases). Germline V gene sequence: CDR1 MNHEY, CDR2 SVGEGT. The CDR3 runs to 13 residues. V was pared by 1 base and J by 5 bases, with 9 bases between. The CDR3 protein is CASSYWAGDEQYF. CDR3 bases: TGTGCCAGCAGTTACTGGGCAGGGGACGAGCAGTACTTC.

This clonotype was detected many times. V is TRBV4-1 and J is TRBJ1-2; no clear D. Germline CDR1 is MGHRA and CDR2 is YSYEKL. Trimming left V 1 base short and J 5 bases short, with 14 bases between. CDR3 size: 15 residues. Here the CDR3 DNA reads TGCGCCAGCAGCCAAGGGGGAAATCAATGGTATGGCTACACCTTC. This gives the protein CASSQGGNQWYGYTF.

The CDR3 DNA reads as TGTGCCAGCAGTTTCCTTAGGACTATATGGGGAGTGGAAGATACGCAGTATTTT. The encoded protein is CASSFLRTIWGVEDTQYF. V is TRBV12-3 or TRBV12-4 and J is TRBJ2-3; D perhaps matches TRBD2 (6 bases). The CDR3 has 18 residues. V was shortened by 3 bases and J by 5 bases, with 24 bases between the two germline ends.

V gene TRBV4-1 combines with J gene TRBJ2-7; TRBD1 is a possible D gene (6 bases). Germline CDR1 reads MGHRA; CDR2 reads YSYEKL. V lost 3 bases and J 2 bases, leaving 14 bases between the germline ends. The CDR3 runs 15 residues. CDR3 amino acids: CASSHLQGSTYEQYF. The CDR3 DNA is TGCGCCAGCAGCCACCTACAGGGTTCGACCTACGAGCAGTACTTC.

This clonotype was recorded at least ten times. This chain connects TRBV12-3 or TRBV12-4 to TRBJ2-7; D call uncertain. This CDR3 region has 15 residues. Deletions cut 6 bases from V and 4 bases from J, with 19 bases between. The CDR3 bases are TGTGCCAGCAGACCCTCCGTCCGGGCTGGGTACGAGCAGTACTTC. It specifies CASRPSVRAGYEQYF.

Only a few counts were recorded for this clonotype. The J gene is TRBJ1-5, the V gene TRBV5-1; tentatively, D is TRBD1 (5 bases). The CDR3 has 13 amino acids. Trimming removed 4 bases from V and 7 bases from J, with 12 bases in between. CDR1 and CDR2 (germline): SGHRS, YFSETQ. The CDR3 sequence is CASSPREGQPQHF. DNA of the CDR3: TGCGCCAGCAGCCCCAGGGAAGGACAGCCCCAGCATTTT.